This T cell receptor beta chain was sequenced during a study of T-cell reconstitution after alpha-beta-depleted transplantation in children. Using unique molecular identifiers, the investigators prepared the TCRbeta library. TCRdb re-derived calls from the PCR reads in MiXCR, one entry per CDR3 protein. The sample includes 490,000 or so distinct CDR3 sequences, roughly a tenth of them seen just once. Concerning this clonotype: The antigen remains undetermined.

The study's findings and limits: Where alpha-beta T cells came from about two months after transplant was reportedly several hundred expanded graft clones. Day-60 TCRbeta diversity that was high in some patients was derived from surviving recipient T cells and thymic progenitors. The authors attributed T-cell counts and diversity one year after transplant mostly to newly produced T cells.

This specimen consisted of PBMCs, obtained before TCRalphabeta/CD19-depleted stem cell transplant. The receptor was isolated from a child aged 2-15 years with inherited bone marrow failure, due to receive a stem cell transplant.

DNA of the CDR3: TGTGCCAGCATTCCCTGGAGGGCGATAGATACGCAGTATTTT. Protein sequence: CASIPWRAIDTQYF. This sequence joins TRBV6-1 and TRBJ2-3, with a tentative D call TRBD2 (6 bases). This CDR3 is built from 14 residues. Trimming cost V 7 bases and J 5 bases, with 16 bases left between them. From germline, CDR1 is MNHNS and CDR2 SASEGT.